This note documents a single T cell receptor (beta chain) sequence. Its antigen is unknown. The data were obtained in a study of T cell repertoires in cytomegalovirus infection. In the study overall: As its CMV epitopes, the study selected recently identified HLA-C-restricted and well-studied HLA-B-restricted targets. It can be stated that public TCR beta signatures indicated CMV infection as well as a matching HLA type.

Study conclusions and caveats: HLA-C-restricted TCR beta clonotypes specific for CMV led the ex vivo response.

TCRdb re-derived calls from the reads in MiXCR, one entry per CDR3 protein. The sample consists of 750,000 to 900,000 distinct CDR3 sequences, 25% to 35% of them appearing once. Germline-derived CDR1 and CDR2 are MNHEY and SMNVEV (reference sequence). With 1 base clipped from V and 3 bases from J, the junction kept 5 bases outside the gene matches. The CDR3 is made up of 16 amino acids. The chain carries TRBV27 and TRBJ2-5; the match to TRBD1 covers 10 bases. The specimen comprised cultured CD8+ T cells from PBMCs, sampled from culture after CMV antigen stimulation. The sequence derives from a human donor in good health (CMV status not recorded). Some clones in this sample may be carry-over from other donors' samples. The CDR3 sequence is CASSLFHGTGEETQYF. The CDR3 DNA reads TGTGCCAGCAGTTTATTTCACGGGACAGGGGAAGAGACCCAGTACTTC.